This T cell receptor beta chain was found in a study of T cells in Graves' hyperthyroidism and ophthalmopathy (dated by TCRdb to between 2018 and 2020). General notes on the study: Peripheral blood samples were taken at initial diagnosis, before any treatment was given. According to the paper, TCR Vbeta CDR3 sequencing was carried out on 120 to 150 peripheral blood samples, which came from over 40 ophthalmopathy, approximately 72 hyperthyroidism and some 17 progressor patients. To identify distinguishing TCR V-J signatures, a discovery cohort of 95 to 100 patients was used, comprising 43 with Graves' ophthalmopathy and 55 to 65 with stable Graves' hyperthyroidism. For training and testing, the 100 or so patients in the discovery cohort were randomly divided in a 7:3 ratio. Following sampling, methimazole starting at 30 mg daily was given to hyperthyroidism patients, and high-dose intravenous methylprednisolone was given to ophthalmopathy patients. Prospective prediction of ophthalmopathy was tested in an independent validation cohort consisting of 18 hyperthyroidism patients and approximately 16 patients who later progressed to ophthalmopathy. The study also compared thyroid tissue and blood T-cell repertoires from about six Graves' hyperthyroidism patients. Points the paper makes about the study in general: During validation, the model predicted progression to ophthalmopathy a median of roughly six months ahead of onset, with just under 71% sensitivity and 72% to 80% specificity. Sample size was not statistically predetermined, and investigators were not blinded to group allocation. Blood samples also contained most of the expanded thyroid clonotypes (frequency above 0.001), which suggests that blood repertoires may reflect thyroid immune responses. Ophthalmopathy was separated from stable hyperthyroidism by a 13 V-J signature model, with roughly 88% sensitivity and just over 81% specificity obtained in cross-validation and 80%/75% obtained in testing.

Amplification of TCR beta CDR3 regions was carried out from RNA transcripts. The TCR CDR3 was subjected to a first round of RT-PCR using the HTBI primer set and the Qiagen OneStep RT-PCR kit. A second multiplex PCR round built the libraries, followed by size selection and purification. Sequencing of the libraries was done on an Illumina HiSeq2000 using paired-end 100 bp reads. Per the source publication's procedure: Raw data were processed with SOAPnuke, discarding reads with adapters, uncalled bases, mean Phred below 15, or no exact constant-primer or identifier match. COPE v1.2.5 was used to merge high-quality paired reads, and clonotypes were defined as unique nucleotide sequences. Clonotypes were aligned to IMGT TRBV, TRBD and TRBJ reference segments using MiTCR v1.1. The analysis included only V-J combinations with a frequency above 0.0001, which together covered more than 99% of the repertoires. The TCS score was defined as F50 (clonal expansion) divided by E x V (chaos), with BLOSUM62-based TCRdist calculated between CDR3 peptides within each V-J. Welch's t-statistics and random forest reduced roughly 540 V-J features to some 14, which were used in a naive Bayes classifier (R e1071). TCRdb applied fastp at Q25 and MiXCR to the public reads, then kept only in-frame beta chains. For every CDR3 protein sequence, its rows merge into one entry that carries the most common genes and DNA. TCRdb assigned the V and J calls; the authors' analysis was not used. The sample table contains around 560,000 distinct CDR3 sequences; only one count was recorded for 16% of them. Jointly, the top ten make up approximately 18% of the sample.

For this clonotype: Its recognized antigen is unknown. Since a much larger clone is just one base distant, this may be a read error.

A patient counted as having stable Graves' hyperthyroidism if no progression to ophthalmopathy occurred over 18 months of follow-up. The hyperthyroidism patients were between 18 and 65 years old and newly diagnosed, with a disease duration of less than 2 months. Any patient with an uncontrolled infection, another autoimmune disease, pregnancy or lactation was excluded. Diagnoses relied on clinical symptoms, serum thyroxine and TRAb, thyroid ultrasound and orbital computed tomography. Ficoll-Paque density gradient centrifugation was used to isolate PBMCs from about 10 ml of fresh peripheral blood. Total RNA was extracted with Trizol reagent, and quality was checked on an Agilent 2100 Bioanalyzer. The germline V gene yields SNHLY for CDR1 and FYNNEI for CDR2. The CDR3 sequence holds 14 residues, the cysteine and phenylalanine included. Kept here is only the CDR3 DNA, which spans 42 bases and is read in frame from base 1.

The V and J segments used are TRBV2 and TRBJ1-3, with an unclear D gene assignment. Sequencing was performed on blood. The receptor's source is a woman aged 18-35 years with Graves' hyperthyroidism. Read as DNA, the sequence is TGTGCCAGCAGTGACTGGGGATCCGGAAGCACCATATATTTT. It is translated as CASSDWGSGSTIYF.